Sequencing of this T cell receptor beta chain was carried out in a study of blood T cell repertoires in COVID-19. At the level of the study: The samples span acute and convalescent COVID-19 from the United States, Italy and Spain. PBMCs, B-cell-depleted T cells, or T cells provided the cDNA or gDNA that made up the material.

Using immunoSEQ multiplex PCR, the repertoire was profiled, and TCRdb retains in-frame clones only, with some absent. The sample consists of about 73,000 clones, 75% to 90% of them appearing once. A note on this clone: Germline and junction disagree at one end, which may indicate a read error.

The sequenced sample consisted of peripheral blood. This TCR was sampled from a man of 80 years or more with active or convalescent COVID-19.

Written as DNA, the CDR3 is TGTGCCAGCAGCCACTCCGGACAGGAACAATTT. Its protein is CASSHSGQEQF. V gene TRBV3-1 (or the pseudogene TRBV3-2) combines with J gene TRBJ1-1; 7 nucleotides match TRBD1. Germline loops: CDR1 LGHDT, CDR2 YNNKEL (reference sequence). This CDR3 comprises 11 residues.